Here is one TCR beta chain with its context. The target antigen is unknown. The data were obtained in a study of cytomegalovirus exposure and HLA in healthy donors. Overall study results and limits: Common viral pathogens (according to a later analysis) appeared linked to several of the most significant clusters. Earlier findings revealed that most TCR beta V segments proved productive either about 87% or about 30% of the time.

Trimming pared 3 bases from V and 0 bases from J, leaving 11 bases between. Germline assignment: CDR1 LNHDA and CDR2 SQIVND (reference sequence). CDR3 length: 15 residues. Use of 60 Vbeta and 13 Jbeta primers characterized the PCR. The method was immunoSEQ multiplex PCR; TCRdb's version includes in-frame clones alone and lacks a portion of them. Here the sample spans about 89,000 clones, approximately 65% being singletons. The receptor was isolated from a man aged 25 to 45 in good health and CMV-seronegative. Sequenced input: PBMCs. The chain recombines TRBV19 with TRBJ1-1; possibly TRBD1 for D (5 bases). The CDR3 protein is CASSMVDTLNTEAFF. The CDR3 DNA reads TGTGCCAGTAGTATGGTGGACACCTTGAACACTGAAGCTTTCTTT.